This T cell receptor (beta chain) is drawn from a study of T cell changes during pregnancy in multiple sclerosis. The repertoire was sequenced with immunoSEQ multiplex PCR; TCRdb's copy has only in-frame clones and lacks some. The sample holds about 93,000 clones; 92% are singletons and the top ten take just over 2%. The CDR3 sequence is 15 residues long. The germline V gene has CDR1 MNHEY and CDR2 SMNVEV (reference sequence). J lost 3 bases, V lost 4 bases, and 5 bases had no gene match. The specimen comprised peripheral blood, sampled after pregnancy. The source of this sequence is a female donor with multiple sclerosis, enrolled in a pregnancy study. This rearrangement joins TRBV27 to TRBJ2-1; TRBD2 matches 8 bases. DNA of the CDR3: TGTGCCAGCAGTTGGGGACTAGAGGGCTACAATGAGCAGTTCTTC. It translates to CASSWGLEGYNEQFF.